These T cell receptor beta chains were read from a single sample in a study of shared clonotypes between healthy human individuals. Produced via immunoSEQ multiplex PCR; TCRdb's table is partial and in-frame only. The table includes 1,500,000 or so clones, roughly 95% detected once. The sequencing input was naive CD4+ T cells sorted from blood. These receptors originate from a man younger than 45 in good health. Both conserved end residues are part of each CDR3. The D gene is left open where the match is weak. Only part of the rows carry a size: once, few, many, or a class if the clone is expanded.

j_call cdr3_length d_call v_call clone_size cdr3_nt cdr3_aa
TRBJ2-2 15 TRBD2 TRBV6-4 - TGTGCCAGCAGTCAACTAGCGGGACTTACCGGGGAGCTGTTTTTT CASSQLAGLTGELFF
TRBJ2-5 16 - TRBV5-6 - TGTGCCAGCAGCAGGGGGGTAAGGGGATACCAAGAGACCCAGTACTTC CASSRGVRGYQETQYF
TRBJ2-7 17 - TRBV4-3 - TGCGCCAGCAGCCAAGATATAGGGACGGGGCCGTCCTACGAGCAGTACTTC CASSQDIGTGPSYEQYF
TRBJ2-5 15 - TRBV14 - TGTGCCAGCAGCCATGGGACTCTGGGCATCATCGCCAAGTACTTC CASSHGTLGIIAKYF
TRBJ1-5 15 TRBD1 TRBV5-8 - TGTGCCAGCAGCCGGGGACAGGGAGTAAATCAGCCCCAGCATTTT CASSRGQGVNQPQHF
TRBJ2-7 14 TRBD2 TRBV27 - TGTGCCAGCAGTGCGGGACTAGCTATCGACGAGCAGTACTTC CASSAGLAIDEQYF
TRBJ1-2 14 TRBD1 TRBV28 once TGTGCCAGCAGTACAACAGGGGCTAACTATGGCTACACCTTC CASSTTGANYGYTF
TRBJ2-6 17 TRBD2 TRBV18 - TGTGCCAGCTCACCAGCTAGCGGGAGTTCTGGGGCCAACGTCCTGACTTTC CASSPASGSSGANVLTF
TRBJ1-1 14 - TRBV7-2 - TGTGCCAGCAGCCGAAGGACAGCCAACACTGAAGCTTTCTTT CASSRRTANTEAFF
TRBJ1-5 15 TRBD1 TRBV18 once TGTGCCAGCTCACGAGGGACAGGGGCCGAATGGCCCCAGCATTTT CASSRGTGAEWPQHF
TRBJ2-7 14 - TRBV5-5 - TGTGCCAGCAGCCGGGAGGGGGCCTCGGGCGAGCAGTACTTC CASSREGASGEQYF
TRBJ2-5 13 - TRBV5-1 - TGCGCCAGCAGCCGGGGGAGTGGGGAGACCCAGTACTTC CASSRGSGETQYF
TRBJ2-3 14 - TRBV5-1 - TGCGCCAGCAGTTCGGGCCTCTTGGGAGATACGCAGTATTTT CASSSGLLGDTQYF
TRBJ2-3 16 - TRBV6-5 - TGTGCCAGCAGTTACTCGAATATAGCTAGCACAGATACGCAGTATTTT CASSYSNIASTDTQYF
TRBJ2-1 14 - TRBV9 - TGTGCCAGCAGCCAACAAGACCTTTACAATGAGCAGTTCTTC CASSQQDLYNEQFF
TRBJ2-5 12 - TRBV5-1 - TGCGCCAGCAGACCGGGGATTGAGACCCAGTACTTC CASRPGIETQYF
TRBJ2-1 16 TRBD2 TRBV30 - TGTGCCTGGAGTTCCATAGCGGGAGTCGCGTACAATGAGCAGTTCTTC CAWSSIAGVAYNEQFF
TRBJ1-1 19 - TRBV11-3 - TGTGCCAGCAGCTTAGTGGGAGGGACAATGCCTCAATCGAACACTGAAGCTTTCTTT CASSLVGGTMPQSNTEAFF